This T cell receptor (beta chain) was found in a study of cytomegalovirus exposure and HLA in healthy donors. V lost 4 bases and J 3 bases, leaving 13 bases between the germline ends. The CDR3 extends over 14 amino acids. Germline-derived CDR1 and CDR2 are SGHTS and YDEGEE. As concerns this clone: Antigen specificity is unknown.

Study outcomes and limitations: Analysis performed later showed TCR beta chains linked to HLA being more clonally expanded than equally common others. A later analysis linked roughly 17,000 TCR beta sequences to HLA alleles at 0.05 false discovery rate.

In the PCR, 60 Vbeta and 13 Jbeta primers were used. Data came from immunoSEQ multiplex PCR; TCRdb stores just in-frame clones and leaves some out. The sample shows about 200,000 clones, roughly 74% of them seen only once. Each donor's status was that of a healthy bone marrow donor. This TCR was sampled from a woman aged 30 to 39 in good health and CMV-seronegative. The rearrangement joins TRBV5-8 to TRBJ1-1; D is perhaps TRBD1 (6 bases). Sequenced sample: PBMCs. CDR3 DNA: TGTGCCAGCAGCCTCGGGGGGGCCTACACTGAAGCTTTCTTT. It encodes CASSLGGAYTEAFF.